Below, 6 T cell receptor beta chains from the same sample are listed, as sequenced in a study of monozygotic twins with cystic fibrosis (dated by TCRdb to the early 2020s). The library relied on the immunoSEQ multiplex PCR assay. TCRdb limited this immuneACCESS table to in-frame rearrangements with V and J called. A share of clones is missing; checked studies link under half to unresolved V genes, and the rest is unexplained. Counted in this sample were 30,000 to 45,000 clones; over 75% of them appeared once. 1.5% to 2% of the sample belongs to the ten largest clones. The sample was blood. Receptors originate from a girl aged 2-10 years with cystic fibrosis.

V is TRBV7-9 and J is TRBJ2-7; D is undetermined. Germline V gene lookup returns CDR1 SEHNR and CDR2 FQNEAQ (reference sequence). V lost 2 bases to trimming and J lost 6 bases, with 11 bases between them. The CDR3 runs to 13 residues. CDR3 in amino acids: CASSLSTMGEQYF. The CDR3, as DNA: TGTGCCAGCAGCTTAAGCACTATGGGCGAGCAGTACTTC.

This chain links TRBV7-6 with TRBJ2-5; the match to TRBD2 covers 12 bases. Germline V gene data show CDR1 as SGHVS and CDR2 as FNYEAQ. V dropped 2 bases and J dropped 2; count of bases not matched to a gene: 6. The CDR3 spans 17 residues. CDR3 sequence: CASSLPGLAGAQETQYF. CDR3 nucleotides: TGTGCCAGCAGCTTACCGGGACTAGCGGGTGCTCAAGAGACCCAGTACTTC.

The rearrangement links TRBV1 to TRBJ2-5. TRBV1 is listed as a pseudogene. The CDR3 has 15 residues. DNA for the CDR3: TGCACCAGCAGCCAAGAGACCATGTACCAAGAGACCCAGTACTTC. This codes for CTSSQETMYQETQYF.

J is TRBJ1-2 and V is TRBV6-5, with TRBD1 as a possible D gene (5 bases). The ends were cut back, 4 bases at V and 0 bases at J, with 12 bases in the middle. Germline loops: CDR1 MNHEY, CDR2 SVGAGI. The CDR3 loop spans 15 amino acids. As DNA, the CDR3 is TGTGCCAGCAGTTCCTGGGACGCGCCTAACTATGGCTACACCTTC. It encodes CASSSWDAPNYGYTF.

The chain has TRBV18 and TRBJ2-5; D might be TRBD1 (5 bases). The CDR3 spans 13 residues. CDR1 is KGHSH, CDR2 LQKENI, per germline. V lost 3 bases, J lost 5 bases, and 10 bases lay in between. Here the CDR3 reads CASSPQGRETQYF. Written as DNA, the CDR3 is TGTGCCAGCTCACCTCAGGGTCGGGAGACCCAGTACTTC.

The count of this clone is one. This chain connects TRBV5-4 to TRBJ2-7; 10 nucleotides align to TRBD1. Trimming at V came to 4 bases and at J to 4 bases, leaving 8 bases not matched to a gene. The germline gives CDR1 SGHNT, CDR2 YYREEE (reference sequence). The CDR3 runs to 15 residues. DNA for the CDR3: TGTGCCAGCAGCCTGGGACAGGGGCTAAGGTACGAGCAGTACTTC. This translates into CASSLGQGLRYEQYF.